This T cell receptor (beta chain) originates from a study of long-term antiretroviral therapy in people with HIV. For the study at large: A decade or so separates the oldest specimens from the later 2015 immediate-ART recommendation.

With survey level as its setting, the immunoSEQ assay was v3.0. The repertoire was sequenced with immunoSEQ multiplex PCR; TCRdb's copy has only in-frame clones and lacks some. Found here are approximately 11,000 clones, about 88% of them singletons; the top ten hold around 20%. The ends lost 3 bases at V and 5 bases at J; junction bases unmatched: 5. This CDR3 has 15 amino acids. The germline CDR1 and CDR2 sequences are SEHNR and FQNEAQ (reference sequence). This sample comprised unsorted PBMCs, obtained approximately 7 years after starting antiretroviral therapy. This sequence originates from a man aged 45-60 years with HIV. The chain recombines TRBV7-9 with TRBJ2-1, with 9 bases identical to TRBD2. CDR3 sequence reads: CASSFPSGVDNEQFF. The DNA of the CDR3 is TGTGCCAGCAGCTTTCCTAGCGGGGTTGACAATGAGCAGTTCTTC.